This TCR beta chain came from a study of blood T cell repertoires in COVID-19 (dated by TCRdb to about 2020). Notes on the research overall: Samples covering the acute and convalescent phases of COVID-19 were provided by collaborators in the United States, Italy and Spain. HLA class I and class II types, where available, came from metadata supplied by the sample provider rather than from assay-based typing. Deeply sampled blood TCRbeta repertoires from subjects exposed to, actively infected with, or recovered from COVID-19 were included in the dataset. A freely available public database, intended as a resource for researchers studying the immune response to SARS-CoV-2, is where the repertoires were released. Samples were obtained from the ongoing ImmuneRACE study (first 160 participants) and from 1,254 subjects provided by 6 global collaborators. The material from the prospective study consisted of cDNA or gDNA derived from T cells, B-cell-depleted T cells, or PBMCs. Sample metadata almost always included a de-identified subject ID, COVID-19 status, age in years and sex.

Details on this clone: Its antigen is still unknown. No base quality values were provided; no much bigger clone lies one nucleotide off.

In the prospective study, participants were roughly 18 to 89 years old, resided in about two dozen geographic areas of the United States, and were enrolled through a virtual design. In the prospective study, cohorts were assigned on the basis of participant-reported clinical history obtained from a screening survey and a study questionnaire. Exposed participants had been in contact, within 2 weeks of entering the study, with a person who had a PCR-confirmed or clinician-diagnosed case of COVID-19. In the prospective study, whole blood, serum and a nasopharyngeal or oropharyngeal swab were collected from each participant by mobile phlebotomists. Prospective study participants could optionally give additional blood draws and questionnaires over a roughly two-month period. Before DNA extraction, blood samples from the prospective study were shipped at room temperature or frozen. The immunoSEQ Assay, a bias-controlled multiplex PCR, was used to amplify TCRbeta CDR3 regions from genomic DNA. The study's own analysis went as follows. The number of nucleated cells in each sample was estimated from the amplification of reference gene primers within the assay. Sequence reads were collapsed and filtered to measure the absolute abundance of every unique TCRbeta CDR3 rearrangement. For each sample, productive Simpson clonality was calculated as the square root of Simpson's diversity index over productive rearrangements. TCRdb took this table from immuneACCESS and kept in-frame rearrangements with V and J called. Such tables lack part of the clones; where checked against another copy, unresolved V genes explain under half of the gap, and the rest is unexplained. That table supplies the V and J calls and clone size; D and trimming were determined from the DNA. The table for this sample lists fewer than 350,000 clones; 85% of them were counted only once. Together, the top ten hold 1.9% of the sample.

Overall results and qualifications from the work: How much clinical and demographic metadata was included differed by source and by participant, and the metadata was provided uncurated.

The junction shows trimming of 3 bases on V and 2 bases on J, plus 19 bases between the germline ends. Sequences GTSNPN (CDR1) and SVGIG (CDR2) are obtained from the germline V gene (reference sequence). The CDR3 runs 16 amino acids, cysteine and phenylalanine included. The retained sequence is limited to the CDR3, 48 bases, with the frame set at the first base. Material for sequencing was PBMCs or T cells enriched from blood (not recorded which). The TCR comes from a woman under 40 who had been exposed to COVID-19. This chain is built from TRBV30 and TRBJ1-2; tentative D gene TRBD1, with 6 bases matching. The sequence in DNA is TGTGCCTGGAGACTCTTAGGGGGTACTGGAAACTATGGCTACACCTTC. It codes for CAWRLLGGTGNYGYTF.